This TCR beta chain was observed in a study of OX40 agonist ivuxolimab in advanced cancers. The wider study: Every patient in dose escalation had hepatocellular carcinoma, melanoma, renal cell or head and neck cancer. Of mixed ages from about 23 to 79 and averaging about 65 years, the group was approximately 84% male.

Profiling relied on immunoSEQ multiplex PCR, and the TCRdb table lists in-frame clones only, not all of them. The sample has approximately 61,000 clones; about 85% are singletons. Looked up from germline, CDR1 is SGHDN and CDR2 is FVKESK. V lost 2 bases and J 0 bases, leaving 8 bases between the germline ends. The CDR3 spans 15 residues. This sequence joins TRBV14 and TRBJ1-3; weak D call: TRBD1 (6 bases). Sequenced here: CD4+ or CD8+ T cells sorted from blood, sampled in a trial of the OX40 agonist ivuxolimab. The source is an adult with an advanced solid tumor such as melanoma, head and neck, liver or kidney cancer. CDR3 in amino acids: CASSQLQGSGNTIYF. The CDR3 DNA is TGTGCCAGCAGCCAATTACAGGGCTCTGGAAACACCATATATTTT.